The source of this TCR beta chain is a study of blood T cell repertoires in COVID-19. Overall study context: Donors in the United States, Italy and Spain gave samples during acute or convalescent COVID-19.

The V gene end was trimmed by 2 bases and the J gene end by 6 bases; junction bases not matched to a gene: 6. This CDR3 spans 15 amino acids. Germline lookup yields CDR1 LGHNT and CDR2 FRNRAP. While infection was still active, Seattle patients were enrolled and then followed longitudinally. Profiled with immunoSEQ multiplex PCR; TCRdb holds only in-frame clones, not every one. Of some 300,000 clones in the sample, 85% to 90% are singletons; the top ten hold 5.5% to 8%. Material for sequencing was peripheral blood. This clonotype was obtained from a woman aged 45-59 years with COVID-19, enrolled during active disease. The rearrangement uses TRBV12-5 and TRBJ2-3; 9 bases match TRBD2. The CDR3 nucleotides are TGTGCTAGTGGTTTGATTAGCGGGAGTGGTGATACGCAGTATTTT. Amino acid sequence: CASGLISGSGDTQYF.